This T cell receptor (beta chain) was retrieved from a study of T cells in Graves' hyperthyroidism and ophthalmopathy. In the study overall: Before treatment of any kind, peripheral blood was taken at initial diagnosis.

Exclusions: uncontrolled infection, other autoimmune disease, pregnancy, lactation. Extraction of PBMCs used under 13 ml of fresh peripheral blood. Findings of the study overall: Before onset, by a median of about seven months, the model predicted ophthalmopathy.

The CDR3 runs to 12 residues. Germline CDR1 SGHNT, CDR2 YYREEE (reference sequence). Trimming took off 2 bases at V and 8 bases at J, with 10 bases between the two ends. Amplified regions were TCR beta CDR3 sequences from RNA transcripts. In the first-round RT-PCR of the TCR CDR3, the HTBI primer set was used. Each CDR3 protein is one row after TCRdb ran MiXCR on the multiplex PCR reads. The repertoire has about 330,000 distinct CDR3 sequences, about 13% of them found once; the top ten carry approximately 35%. About this clonotype: The antigen is unknown.

The receptor was derived from a woman between 40 and 50 years old with Graves' ophthalmopathy. The chain uses TRBV5-4 and TRBJ1-2; TRBD1 is a possible D gene (5 bases). The specimen sequenced was blood. CDR3 in amino acids: CASSFLGDGYTF. For the CDR3, the DNA is TGTGCCAGCAGCTTTTTGGGGGACGGCTACACCTTC.